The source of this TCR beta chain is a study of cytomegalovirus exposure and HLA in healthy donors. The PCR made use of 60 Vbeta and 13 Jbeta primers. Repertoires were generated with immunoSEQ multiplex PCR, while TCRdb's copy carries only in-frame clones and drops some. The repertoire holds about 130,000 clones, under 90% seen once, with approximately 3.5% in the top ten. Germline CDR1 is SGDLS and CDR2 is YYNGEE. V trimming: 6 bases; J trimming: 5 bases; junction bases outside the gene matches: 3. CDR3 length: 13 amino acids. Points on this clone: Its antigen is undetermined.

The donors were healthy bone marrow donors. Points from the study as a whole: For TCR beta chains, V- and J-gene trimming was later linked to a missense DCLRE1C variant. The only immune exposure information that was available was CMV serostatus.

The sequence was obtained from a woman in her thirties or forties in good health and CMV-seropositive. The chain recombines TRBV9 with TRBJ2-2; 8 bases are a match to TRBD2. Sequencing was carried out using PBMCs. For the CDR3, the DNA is TGTGCCAGCACCGCTAGCGGGACCGGGGAGCTGTTTTTT. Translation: CASTASGTGELFF.